The present entry profiles one T cell receptor beta chain with its context. The method was immunoSEQ multiplex PCR; TCRdb's version includes in-frame clones alone and lacks a portion of them. The sample shows about 36,000 clones, 91% of them seen only once. V shed 2 bases and J shed 4 bases, with 8 bases lying between them. From germline, CDR1 is MNHEY and CDR2 SVGAGI. This CDR3 has 13 residues. The data are from a study of T cell changes during pregnancy in multiple sclerosis. The receptor was isolated from a female donor in good health, enrolled as a control in a pregnancy study. This specimen consisted of CD4+ T cells from peripheral blood mononuclear cells, obtained in the second trimester of pregnancy. This chain joins TRBV6-5 and TRBJ1-2; D may be TRBD1 (6 bases). The CDR3 DNA sequence: TGTGCCAGCAGTTACACAGGGTTCTATGGCTACACCTTC. Protein: CASSYTGFYGYTF.